This T cell receptor beta chain came from a study of blood T cell repertoires in COVID-19 (dated by TCRdb to 2018 to 2021). A note on the overall study: Samples from collaborators originated in the United States, Italy and Spain and spanned both the acute and convalescent phases of COVID-19. The material from the prospective study consisted of cDNA or gDNA derived from T cells, B-cell-depleted T cells, or PBMCs. Subjects who had been exposed to COVID-19, were actively infected with it, or had recovered from it provided the deeply sampled blood TCRbeta repertoires that made up the dataset. A freely available public database, intended as a resource for researchers studying the immune response to SARS-CoV-2, is where the repertoires were released. Samples were obtained from the ongoing ImmuneRACE study (first 160 participants) and from some 1,200 subjects provided by 6 global collaborators. The sample metadata nearly always contained a de-identified subject ID, COVID-19 status, age in years and sex. HLA class I and class II types, where available, came from metadata supplied by the sample provider rather than from assay-based typing. The research as a whole found: The amount of clinical and demographic metadata varied by source and participant and was provided uncurated.

The CDR3 holds 10 amino acids from the cysteine to the phenylalanine. The read is trimmed to its CDR3 DNA, 30 bases read in frame from base 1. CDR1 is given as SGDLS and CDR2 as YYNGEE, both from the germline V gene. V is cut by 3 bases and J by 13 bases, and the space between the germline ends is 10 bases. TCRbeta CDR3 regions were amplified from genomic DNA by means of the immunoSEQ Assay, a bias-controlled multiplex PCR. On the study's bioinformatics: The number of nucleated cells in each sample was estimated by amplification of reference gene primers within the assay. To quantify the absolute abundance of each unique TCRbeta CDR3 rearrangement, sequence reads were collapsed and filtered. Productive Simpson clonality was computed per sample as the square root of Simpson's diversity index over productive rearrangements. The immuneACCESS repertoire file appears here via TCRdb, limited to in-frame rearrangements. These files lack a portion of the clones; in checked studies, under half of the deficit traces to unresolved V genes, and the cause of the others is not known. V, J and clone size reflect that table, while D and trimming were determined from the DNA. This sample lists about 400,000 clones; around nine tenths were detected once. About 1.7% of the sample is in the top ten clones.

Enrolling through a virtual design, the prospective study's participants ranged in age from roughly 18 to 89 years and lived across roughly 23 United States geographic areas. Cohort assignment in the prospective study relied on participant-reported clinical history from a screening survey and a study questionnaire. For ImmuneRACE Cohort 3, a participant was defined as recovered based on two consecutive negative NP/OP PCR tests, clearance by a healthcare professional, or resolution of symptoms. In the prospective study, mobile phlebotomists collected whole blood, serum and a nasopharyngeal or oropharyngeal swab from each participant. Participants in the prospective study had the option to provide additional blood draws and questionnaires over a roughly 2-month period. Blood samples from the prospective study were shipped frozen or at room temperature prior to DNA extraction. For this clone: No antigen is known for it. Base-call qualities are not available, and no considerably larger clone is one nucleotide away.

The chain couples TRBV9 to TRBJ1-1; there is no confident call for the D gene. Source material: PBMCs or T cells enriched from blood (not recorded which). The clonotype comes from a woman in her twenties or thirties who had recovered from COVID-19. CDR3 loop: CASSESRGFF. The bases are TGTGCCAGCAGCGAGTCGCGAGGTTTCTTT.